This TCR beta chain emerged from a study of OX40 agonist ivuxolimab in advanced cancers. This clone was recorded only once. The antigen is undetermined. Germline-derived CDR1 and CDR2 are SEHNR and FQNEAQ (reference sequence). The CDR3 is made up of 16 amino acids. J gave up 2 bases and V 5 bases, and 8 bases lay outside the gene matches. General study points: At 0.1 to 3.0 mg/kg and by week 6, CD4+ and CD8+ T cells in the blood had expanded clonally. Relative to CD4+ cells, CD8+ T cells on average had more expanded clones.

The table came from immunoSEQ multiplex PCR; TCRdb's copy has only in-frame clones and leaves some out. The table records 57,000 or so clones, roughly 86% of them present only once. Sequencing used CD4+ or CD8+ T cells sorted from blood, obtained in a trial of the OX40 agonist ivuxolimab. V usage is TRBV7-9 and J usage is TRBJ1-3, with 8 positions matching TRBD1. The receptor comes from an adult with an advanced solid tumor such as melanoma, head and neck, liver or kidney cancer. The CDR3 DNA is TGTGCCAGCAGCCCAAGACAGGGGTCGGCTGGAAACACCATATATTTT. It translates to CASSPRQGSAGNTIYF.